The 16 T cell receptor beta chains below all came from one sample that was sequenced in a study of T cells in Graves' hyperthyroidism and ophthalmopathy. Researchers took RNA transcripts and amplified the TCR beta CDR3 regions from them. HTBI primers were employed in a first-round RT-PCR of the TCR CDR3. TCRdb re-called the multiplex PCR reads through MiXCR, storing one row per CDR3 protein. The repertoire consists of over 350,000 distinct CDR3 sequences, with about 18% occurring once and the leading ten covering over 35%. The sequenced material came from blood. These receptors came from a man aged 18 to 30 with Graves' ophthalmopathy.

Many counts were recorded for this clonotype. The rearrangement uses TRBV7-7 and TRBJ2-1, with D possibly being TRBD2 (5 bases). V gave up 1 base and J gave up 2 bases, with 12 bases separating them. The CDR3 runs to 16 residues. Germline V gene data show CDR1 as SSHAT and CDR2 as FNYEAQ (reference sequence). CDR3 residues: CASSLGLGSAYNEQFF. The CDR3 region has the DNA TGTGCCAGCAGCTTAGGGTTGGGTAGCGCCTACAATGAGCAGTTCTTC.

The chain joins TRBV7-6 to TRBJ1-3; D possibly corresponds to TRBD1 (5 bases). Trimming removed 6 bases at V and 2 bases at J, with 8 bases between. This CDR3 has 13 residues. Germline loops: CDR1 SGHVS, CDR2 FNYEAQ. The DNA for the CDR3 is TGTGCCAGCAGGCGGGGCACTGGAAACACCATATATTTT. Amino acid sequence: CASRRGTGNTIYF.

V gene TRBV9 combines with J gene TRBJ2-7; D is perhaps TRBD1 (5 bases). The germline CDR1 and CDR2 sequences are SGDLS and YYNGEE. The ends were cut back, 6 bases at V and 0 bases at J, with 28 bases in the middle. This CDR3 is 19 amino acids long. DNA of the CDR3: TGTGCCAGCAACAGGCAGGTAGCCGGTCTTTCCTCGAGCTCCTACGAGCAGTACTTC. Its translation is CASNRQVAGLSSSSYEQYF.

The table lists this clonotype with many counts. V usage is TRBV5-1 and J usage is TRBJ2-7, with a weak D call TRBD1 (5 bases). The CDR3 has 15 residues. V lost 3 bases and J 0 bases, leaving 13 bases between the germline ends. Per the germline V gene, CDR1 is SGHRS and CDR2 is YFSETQ. The CDR3 region is CASSYLPRDSYEQYF. CDR3 sequence (DNA): TGCGCCAGCAGCTATCTACCCAGGGACTCCTACGAGCAGTACTTC. Full variable domain (rest looked up from reference TRBV5-1 and TRBJ2-7): KAGVTQTPRYLIKTRGQQVTLSCSPISGHRSVSWYQQTPGQGLQFLFEYFSETQRNKGNFPGRFSGRQFSNSRSEMNVSTLELGDSALYLCASSYLPRDSYEQYFGPGTRLTVT.

This clonotype was observed at least ten times. The chain employs TRBV27 and TRBJ2-1; D remains unclear. The germline gives CDR1 MNHEY, CDR2 SMNVEV (reference sequence). The V and J ends lost 7 bases and 4 bases respectively, with 11 bases between them. The CDR3 runs 13 residues. The CDR3 spells CASNQGPYNEQFF. CDR3 coding DNA: TGTGCCAGCAATCAAGGACCTTACAATGAGCAGTTCTTC.

J is TRBJ2-5 and V is TRBV6-1; 9 nucleotides match TRBD2. CDR3 length: 15 amino acids. V was pared by 0 bases and J by 2 bases, with 1 base of the junction left unmatched. The V gene's germline CDR1 is MNHNS and CDR2 SASEGT. The CDR3 loop reads CASSEAAGGQETQYF. For the CDR3, the DNA is TGTGCCAGCAGTGAAGCGGCGGGGGGGCAAGAGACCCAGTACTTC.

The chain recombines TRBV29-1 with TRBJ2-3; D unclear. CDR3 size: 15 residues. Germline-derived CDR1 and CDR2 are SQVTM and ANQGSEA. V was trimmed by 0 bases and J by 1 base, leaving 11 bases between them. CDR3 protein: CSVEDPGYRTDTQYF. As DNA, the CDR3 is TGCAGCGTTGAAGATCCCGGGTATCGCACAGATACGCAGTATTTT.

This clonotype was picked up a small number of times. This chain joins TRBV10-3 and TRBJ2-7; 11 bases line up with TRBD2. CDR1 is ENHRY and CDR2 is SYGVKD in the germline V gene. This CDR3 contains 13 residues. V shed 4 bases, J shed 6 bases, and the junction held 2 bases outside the gene matches. The CDR3 nucleotides read TGTGCCATCAGTGTAGCGGGGGGGCGCGAGCAGTACTTC. It is translated as CAISVAGGREQYF.

This chain links TRBV3-1 with TRBJ1-5; perhaps TRBD1 as D (6 bases). The length of the CDR3 is 17 residues. The germline CDR1 and CDR2 sequences are LGHDT and YNNKEL (reference sequence). Trimming left V 1 base short and J 2 bases short, with 15 bases between. CDR3 bases: TGTGCCAGCAGCCAAGTGGGGGGCTACACCGGCAATCAGCCCCAGCATTTT. Its protein product is CASSQVGGYTGNQPQHF.

This clonotype was picked up many times. The chain links TRBV12-3 or TRBV12-4 to TRBJ2-3; D may be TRBD2 (5 bases). The germline V and J ends were trimmed by 5 bases and 8 bases, with 14 bases remaining between them. The CDR3 length is 13 residues. CDR3 sequence reads: CASSIPGEGTQYF. The CDR3 DNA sequence: TGTGCCAGCAGTATCCCCGGGGAAGGTACGCAGTATTTT.

The rearrangement links TRBV15 to TRBJ1-5; 9 nucleotides agree with TRBD1. CDR1 LNHNV and CDR2 YYDKDF come from the germline V gene (reference sequence). Trimming removed 3 bases from V and 3 bases from J; junction bases left unmatched: 3. This CDR3 spans 15 amino acids. The CDR3 reads CATSRDRGTNQPQHF. DNA of the CDR3: TGTGCCACCAGCAGGGACAGGGGAACCAATCAGCCCCAGCATTTT.

This clonotype showed up just a few times. The V gene is TRBV12-3 or TRBV12-4, the J gene TRBJ1-2; D is ambiguous. The CDR3 sequence is 12 residues long. Trimming took off 6 bases at V and 4 bases at J, with 9 bases between the two ends. CDR3 protein: CASSQDFYGYTF. CDR3 nucleotide sequence: TGTGCCAGCAGCCAAGACTTCTATGGCTACACCTTC.

The chain couples TRBV12-3 or TRBV12-4 to TRBJ1-1; 8 bases match TRBD1. The CDR3 consists of 15 residues. Trimming cost V 1 base and J 6 bases; bases outside gene matches: 7. This CDR3 reads CASSLGSGQVSEAFF. The CDR3 DNA reads TGTGCCAGCAGTTTAGGTTCGGGACAGGTCTCTGAAGCTTTCTTT.

This clonotype was picked up many times. V usage is TRBV12-3 or TRBV12-4 and J usage is TRBJ2-7; 11 nucleotides match TRBD2. The CDR3 runs 14 residues. The V and J ends lost 3 bases and 6 bases, in that order; junction bases with no gene match: 4. Here the CDR3 reads CASSFSGGVREQYF. Here the CDR3 DNA reads TGTGCCAGCAGTTTTAGCGGGGGGGTTCGCGAGCAGTACTTC.

This chain connects TRBV20-1 to TRBJ2-1, with TRBD2 as a possible D gene (7 bases). The CDR3 has 15 amino acids. Germline V CDR1 and CDR2: DFQATT, SNEGSKA (reference sequence). The V end lost 0 bases, the J end lost 4 bases, and 13 bases lay between the germline ends. Here the CDR3 DNA reads TGCAGTGCTAGAGATTTCGGGGGGCGTTACAATGAGCAGTTCTTC. This codes for CSARDFGGRYNEQFF.

This chain joins TRBV18 and TRBJ1-3, with D unresolved. The germline V gene has CDR1 KGHSH and CDR2 LQKENI. Between the trimmed V and J ends, which lost 10 bases and 2 bases, there was a span of 12 bases. The CDR3 totals 13 residues. As DNA, the CDR3 is TGTGCCAACTCCCTAGGCCCTGGAAACACCATATATTTT. Translated, it gives CANSLGPGNTIYF.